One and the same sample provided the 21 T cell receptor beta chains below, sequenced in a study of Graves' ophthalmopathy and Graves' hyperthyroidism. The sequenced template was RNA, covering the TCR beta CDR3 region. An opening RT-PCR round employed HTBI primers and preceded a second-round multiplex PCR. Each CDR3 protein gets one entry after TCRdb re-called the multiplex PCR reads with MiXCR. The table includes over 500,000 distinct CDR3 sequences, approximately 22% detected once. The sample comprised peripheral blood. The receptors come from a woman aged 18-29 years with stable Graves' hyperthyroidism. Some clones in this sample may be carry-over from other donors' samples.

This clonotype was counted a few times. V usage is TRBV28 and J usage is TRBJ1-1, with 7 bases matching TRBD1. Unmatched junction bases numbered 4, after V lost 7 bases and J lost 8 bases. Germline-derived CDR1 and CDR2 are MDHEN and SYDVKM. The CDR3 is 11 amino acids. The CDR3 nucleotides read TGTGCCAGCACCTGGGACAGAGAAGCTTTCTTT. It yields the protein CASTWDREAFF.

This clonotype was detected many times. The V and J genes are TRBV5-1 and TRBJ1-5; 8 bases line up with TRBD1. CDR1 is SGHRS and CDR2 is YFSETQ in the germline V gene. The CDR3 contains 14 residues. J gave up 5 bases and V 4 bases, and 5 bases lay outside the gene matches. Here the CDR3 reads CASSVQGGDQPQHF. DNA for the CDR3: TGCGCCAGCAGCGTACAGGGGGGGGATCAGCCCCAGCATTTT.

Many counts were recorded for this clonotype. The CDR3 DNA reads TGTGCCAGCAGTGGCGAGCGGGGGGGTGAAGCTTTCTTT. Encoded protein: CASSGERGGEAFF. J is TRBJ1-1 and V is TRBV6-1; tentative D call: TRBD1 (5 bases). CDR3 length equals 13 residues. Germline V gene lookup returns CDR1 MNHNS and CDR2 SASEGT. The V and J ends lost 4 bases and 7 bases respectively, with 13 bases between them.

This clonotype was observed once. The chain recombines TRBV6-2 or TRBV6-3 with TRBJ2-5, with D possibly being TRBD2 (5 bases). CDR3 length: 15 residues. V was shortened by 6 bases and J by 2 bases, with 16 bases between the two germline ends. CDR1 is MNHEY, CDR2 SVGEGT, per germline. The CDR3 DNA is TGTGCCAGCAGCGTTCTGACTGGGAGTCAAGAGACCCAGTACTTC. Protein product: CASSVLTGSQETQYF.

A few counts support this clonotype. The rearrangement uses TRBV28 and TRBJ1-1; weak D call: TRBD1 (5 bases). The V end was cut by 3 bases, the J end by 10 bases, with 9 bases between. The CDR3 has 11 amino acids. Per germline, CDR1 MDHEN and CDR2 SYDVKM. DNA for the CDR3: TGTGCCAGCAGTTTGAGGGGACCAGCTTTCTTT. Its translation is CASSLRGPAFF. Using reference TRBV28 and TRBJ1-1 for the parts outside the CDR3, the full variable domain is DVKVTQSSRYLVKRTGEKVFLECVQDMDHENMFWYRQDPGLGLRLIYFSYDVKMKEKGDIPEGYSVSREKKERFSLILESASTNQTSMYLCASSLRGPAFFGQGTRLTVV.

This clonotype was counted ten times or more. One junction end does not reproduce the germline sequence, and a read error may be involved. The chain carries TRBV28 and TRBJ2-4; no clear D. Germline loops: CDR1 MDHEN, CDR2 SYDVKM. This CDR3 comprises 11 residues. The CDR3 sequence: CASSLYGIKYF. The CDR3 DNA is TGTGCCAGCAGTTTATACGGCATTAAGTACTTC. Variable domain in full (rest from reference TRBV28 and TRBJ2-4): DVKVTQSSRYLVKRTGEKVFLECVQDMDHENMFWYRQDPGLGLRLIYFSYDVKMKEKGDIPEGYSVSREKKERFSLILESASTNQTSMYLCASSLYGIKYFGAGTRLSVL.

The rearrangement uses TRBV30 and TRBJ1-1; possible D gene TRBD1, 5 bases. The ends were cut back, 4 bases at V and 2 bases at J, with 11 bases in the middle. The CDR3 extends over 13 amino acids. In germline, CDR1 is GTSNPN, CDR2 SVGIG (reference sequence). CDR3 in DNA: TGTGCCTGGACAGGGATCTTTAACACTGAAGCTTTCTTT. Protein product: CAWTGIFNTEAFF.

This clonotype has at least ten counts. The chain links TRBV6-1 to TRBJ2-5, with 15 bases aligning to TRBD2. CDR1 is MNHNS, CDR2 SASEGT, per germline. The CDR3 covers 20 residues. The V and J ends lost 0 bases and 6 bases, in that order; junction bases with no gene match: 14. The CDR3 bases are TGTGCCAGCAGTGAAGCCTATAGAGGACTAGCGGGAGGGCCGGGGAAGACCCAGTACTTC. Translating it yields CASSEAYRGLAGGPGKTQYF.

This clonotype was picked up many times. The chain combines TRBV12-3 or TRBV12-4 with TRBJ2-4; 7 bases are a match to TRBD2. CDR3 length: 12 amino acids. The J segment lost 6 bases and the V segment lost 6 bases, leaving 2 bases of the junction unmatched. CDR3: CASSRGGNIQYF. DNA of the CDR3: TGTGCCAGCAGCCGCGGGGGAAACATTCAGTACTTC.

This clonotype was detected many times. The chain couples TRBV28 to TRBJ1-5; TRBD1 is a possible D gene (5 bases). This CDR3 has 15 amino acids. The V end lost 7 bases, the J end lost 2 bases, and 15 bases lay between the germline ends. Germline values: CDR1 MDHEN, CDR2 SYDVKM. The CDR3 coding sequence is TGTGCCAGCAACCCGGGCGGGGGAGGCAATCAGCCCCAGCATTTT. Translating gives CASNPGGGGNQPQHF.

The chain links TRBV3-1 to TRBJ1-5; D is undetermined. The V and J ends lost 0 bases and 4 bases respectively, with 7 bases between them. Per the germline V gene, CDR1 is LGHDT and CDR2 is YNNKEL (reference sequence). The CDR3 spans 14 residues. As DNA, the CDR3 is TGTGCCAGCAGCCAAGATCTGAATAATCAGCCCCAGCATTTT. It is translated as CASSQDLNNQPQHF.

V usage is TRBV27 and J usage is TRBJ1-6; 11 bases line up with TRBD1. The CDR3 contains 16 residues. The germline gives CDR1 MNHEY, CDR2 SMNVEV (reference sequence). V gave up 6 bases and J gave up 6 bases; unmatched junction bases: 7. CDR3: CASRVDRGQGNSPLHF. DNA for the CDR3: TGTGCCAGCAGGGTGGACAGGGGGCAGGGTAATTCACCCCTCCACTTT.

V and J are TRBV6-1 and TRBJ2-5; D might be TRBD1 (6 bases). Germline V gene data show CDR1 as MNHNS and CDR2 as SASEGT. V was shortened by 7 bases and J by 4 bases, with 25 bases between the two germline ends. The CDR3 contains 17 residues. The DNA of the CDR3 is TGTGCCAGCACCTCCCATAGGTCGGGTTGGGGGCGAGAGACCCAGTACTTC. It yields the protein CASTSHRSGWGRETQYF.

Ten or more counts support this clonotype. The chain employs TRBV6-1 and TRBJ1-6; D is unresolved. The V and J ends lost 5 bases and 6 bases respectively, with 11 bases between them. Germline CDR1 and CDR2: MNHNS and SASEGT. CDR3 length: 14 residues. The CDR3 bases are TGTGCCAGCAGTACGAATGGGCCTAATTCACCCCTCCACTTT. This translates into CASSTNGPNSPLHF.

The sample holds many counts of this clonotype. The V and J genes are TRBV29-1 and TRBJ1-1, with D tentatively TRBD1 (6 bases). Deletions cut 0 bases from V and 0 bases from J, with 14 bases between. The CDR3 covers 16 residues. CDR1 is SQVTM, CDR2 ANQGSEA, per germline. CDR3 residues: CSVEDSRTDMNTEAFF. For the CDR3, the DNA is TGCAGCGTTGAAGATTCTCGGACAGACATGAACACTGAAGCTTTCTTT.

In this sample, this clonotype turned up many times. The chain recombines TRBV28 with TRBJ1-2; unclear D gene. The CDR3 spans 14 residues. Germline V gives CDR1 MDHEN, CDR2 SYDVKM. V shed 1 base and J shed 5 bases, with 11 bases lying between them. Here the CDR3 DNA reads TGTGCCAGCAGTTTATTCCCGAGACTATATGGCTACACCTTC. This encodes CASSLFPRLYGYTF.

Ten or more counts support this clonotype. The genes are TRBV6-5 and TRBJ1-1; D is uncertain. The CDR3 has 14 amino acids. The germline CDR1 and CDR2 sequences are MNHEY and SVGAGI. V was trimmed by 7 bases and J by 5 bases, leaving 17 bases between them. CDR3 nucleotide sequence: TGTGCCAGCAAGGGTCGTCGCTATAATACTGAAGCTTTCTTT. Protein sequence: CASKGRRYNTEAFF.

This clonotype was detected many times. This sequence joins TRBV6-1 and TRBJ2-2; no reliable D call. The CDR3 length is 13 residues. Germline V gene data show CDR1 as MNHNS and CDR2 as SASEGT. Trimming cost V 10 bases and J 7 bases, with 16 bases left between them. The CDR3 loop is CATTRAAGGELFF. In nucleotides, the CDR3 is TGTGCCACCACCCGGGCAGCAGGCGGGGAGCTGTTTTTT.

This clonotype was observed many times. This CDR3 reads CASSPGVSGYGYTF. CDR3 DNA sequence: TGTGCCAGCAGCCCAGGGGTTTCTGGCTATGGCTACACCTTC. J is TRBJ1-2 and V is TRBV12-3 or TRBV12-4; a possible D gene is TRBD1 (6 bases). Trimming cost V 6 bases and J 4 bases, with 15 bases left between them. CDR3 length equals 14 residues.

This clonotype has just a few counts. The CDR3: CASSLDVGGISGYTF. The CDR3 coding sequence is TGTGCCAGCAGCTTAGATGTTGGGGGGATCAGCGGCTACACCTTC. The rearrangement links TRBV11-2 to TRBJ1-2, with D possibly being TRBD1 (5 bases). Germline V lookup: CDR1 SGHAT, CDR2 FQNNGV. CDR3 length equals 15 residues. V was pared by 0 bases and J by 8 bases, with 16 bases between.

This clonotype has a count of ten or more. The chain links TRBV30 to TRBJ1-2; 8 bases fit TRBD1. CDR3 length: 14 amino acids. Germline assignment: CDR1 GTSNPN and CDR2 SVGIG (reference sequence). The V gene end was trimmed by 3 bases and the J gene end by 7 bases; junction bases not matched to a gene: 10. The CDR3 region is CAWSSGQGSVGYTF. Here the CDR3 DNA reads TGTGCCTGGAGCTCAGGACAGGGATCGGTTGGCTACACCTTC.